This T cell receptor beta chain was retrieved from a study of identical twins. Study-wide results and caveats: Model-predicted out-of-frame TCR alpha sharing fell below observed values in monozygotic twins. Alpha sequences out of frame and shared by twins had excess low generation probability. Memory repertoires showed no such pattern, whereas abundant cord blood beta clonotypes carried fewer insertions.

This clonotype was seen a handful of times. The antigen is unknown. The CDR3 runs to 14 residues. Trimming stripped 7 bases from V and 1 base from J, with 12 bases between. CDR1 is MDHEN, CDR2 SYDVKM, per germline. TCRdb passed the 5' RACE reads through MiXCR, listing each CDR3 protein once. Here the sample spans around 960,000 distinct CDR3 sequences, over 9% being singletons. The sample was also linked to a second study, of yellow fever vaccine responses in identical twins. That report notes: Twins reportedly mounted vaccine T cell responses that seemed partly convergent, partly personalized.

This sequence joins TRBV28 and TRBJ2-3; D assignment may be TRBD1 or TRBD2 (6 bases each). Input material: PBMCs. This sequence was found in a woman between 18 and 30 years old in good health. CDR3 in DNA: TGTGCCAGCACCGAGGAGGGGGGCACAGATACGCAGTATTTT. This gives the protein CASTEEGGTDTQYF. Using reference TRBV28 and TRBJ2-3 for the parts outside the CDR3, the full variable domain is DVKVTQSSRYLVKRTGEKVFLECVQDMDHENMFWYRQDPGLGLRLIYFSYDVKMKEKGDIPEGYSVSREKKERFSLILESASTNQTSMYLCASTEEGGTDTQYFGPGTRLTVL.